Listed below are T cell receptor beta chains from one sample, sequenced in a study of graft-versus-host responses after intestinal transplantation. The antigens these receptors bind are not known. Only in-frame clones appear in the TCRdb table, and some are missing; sequencing was by immunoSEQ multiplex PCR. Of about 90,000 clones in the sample, under 95% are singletons; the top ten hold just under 0.35%. Source: unstimulated CD4+ T cells sorted from spleen or lymph node cells, taken before transplant. Receptors were obtained from a human donor who was the organ donor for an intestinal transplant. CDR3s include the opening cysteine and the closing phenylalanine or tryptophan. Each record gives: V gene, clone size, J gene, D gene, CDR3 protein, CDR3 DNA. A D gene is named only where the DNA matches it firmly. Size tells how often a clone was seen (once, few, many) or the class of an expanded clone, and some rows leave it out.

>TRBV28|once|TRBJ1-6|NA
CASRNPGAAYNSPLHF
TGTGCCAGCAGAAACCCAGGGGCAGCCTATAATTCACCCCTCCACTTT
>TRBV4-2|NA|TRBJ2-3|NA
CASSQEQEGPRGDTQYF
TGTGCCAGCAGCCAAGAGCAGGAGGGACCCCGTGGAGATACGCAGTATTTT
>TRBV6-1|NA|TRBJ2-7|TRBD2
CASISRAGARYEQYF
TGTGCCAGCATATCCCGAGCGGGGGCGCGCTACGAGCAGTACTTC
>TRBV28|NA|TRBJ2-6|NA
CASNTWGANVLTF
TGTGCCAGCAACACCTGGGGGGCCAACGTCCTGACTTTC
>TRBV19|NA|TRBJ2-7|TRBD1
CARAPGQGARGSYEQYF
TGTGCCAGGGCCCCGGGACAGGGGGCGCGAGGCTCCTACGAGCAGTACTTC
>TRBV2|few|TRBJ2-7|TRBD2
CASSELLAGSGYEQYF
TGTGCCAGCAGCGAACTACTAGCGGGAAGTGGATACGAGCAGTACTTC
>TRBV27|NA|TRBJ1-1|NA
CASSTTGFTEAFF
TGTGCCAGCAGTACAACAGGGTTCACTGAAGCTTTCTTT
>TRBV15|NA|TRBJ1-2|NA
CATSRDQTAALNYGHTF
TGTGCCACCAGCAGAGACCAGACAGCCGCACTGAATTATGGCCACACCTTC
>TRBV29-1|NA|TRBJ1-1|TRBD1
CSAGDSEAFF
TGCAGCGCTGGGGACAGCGAAGCTTTCTTT
>TRBV11-3|once|TRBJ2-3|NA
CASSPRGVSTDTQYF
TGTGCCAGCAGCCCCAGAGGCGTTAGCACAGATACGCAGTATTTT
>TRBV2|NA|TRBJ1-1|NA
CASDRYMNTEAFF
TGTGCCAGCGACAGATACATGAACACTGAAGCTTTCTTT
>TRBV6-5|NA|TRBJ2-3|NA
CASSAFPVSTDTQYF
TGTGCCAGCAGCGCCTTCCCGGTGAGCACAGATACGCAGTATTTT
>TRBV25-1|NA|TRBJ1-2|TRBD1
CASSPGVQGAGGYTF
TGTGCCAGCAGTCCCGGAGTACAGGGGGCTGGTGGCTACACCTTC
>TRBV7-2|NA|TRBJ1-2|NA
CASSPRVGSGTYHYGYTF
TGTGCCAGCAGCCCACGCGTCGGTTCAGGGACATACCACTATGGCTACACCTTC
>TRBV18|NA|TRBJ2-1|NA
CASSPRRSPDYNEQFF
TGTGCCAGCTCACCACGGCGGTCTCCCGACTACAATGAGCAGTTCTTC
>TRBV29-1|NA|TRBJ2-7|TRBD1
CSVVGQGAHEQYF
TGCAGCGTCGTGGGACAGGGCGCGCACGAGCAGTACTTC
>TRBV4-2|NA|TRBJ2-7|NA
CASSQDEKRVEQYF
TGTGCCAGCAGCCAAGATGAGAAGCGAGTCGAGCAGTACTTC
>TRBV7-9|NA|TRBJ2-7|TRBD1
CASSRTTGAPSEQYF
TGTGCCAGCAGCCGTACAACAGGGGCGCCTAGCGAGCAGTACTTC
>TRBV30|NA|TRBJ1-4|TRBD1
CAWSVQGQSSPFF
TGTGCCTGGAGTGTACAGGGGCAGTCATCACCGTTTTTT
>TRBV6-1|NA|TRBJ2-7|NA
CASRSQGAYEQYF
TGTGCCAGCAGATCTCAGGGTGCCTACGAGCAGTACTTC
>TRBV5-1|NA|TRBJ2-3|NA
CASSFQSTDTQYF
TGCGCCAGCAGCTTCCAGAGCACAGATACGCAGTATTTT
>TRBV13|NA|TRBJ1-2|NA
CASRGRGYGYTF
TGTGCCAGCAGGGGCAGGGGATATGGCTACACCTTC
>TRBV7-2|NA|TRBJ2-5|NA
CASSKGETQYF
TGTGCCAGCAGCAAGGGGGAGACCCAGTACTTC
>TRBV30|NA|TRBJ2-3|NA
CAWGNNPGVPHGGTQYF
TGTGCCTGGGGTAATAACCCGGGGGTCCCCCACGGAGGTACGCAGTATTTT
>TRBV7-3|NA|TRBJ2-5|TRBD1
CASSSGTGFDETQYF
TGTGCCAGCAGCTCCGGGACAGGGTTTGACGAGACCCAGTACTTC
>TRBV6-1|NA|TRBJ2-5|NA
CASSQGRTGTQYF
TGTGCCAGCAGTCAGGGTAGGACGGGGACCCAGTACTTC
>TRBV5-4|NA|TRBJ2-5|TRBD2
CASSDQVAASGSRTQYF
TGTGCCAGTTCCGACCAGGTCGCGGCTAGCGGGTCGAGGACCCAGTACTTC
>TRBV5-3|NA|TRBJ1-1|TRBD1
CARSSQGIPLNTEAFF
TGTGCCAGAAGCTCACAGGGGATCCCCCTAAACACTGAAGCTTTCTTT
>TRBV25-1|NA|TRBJ2-7|NA
CASSGYGGQYF
TGTGCCAGCAGTGGGTATGGAGGTCAGTACTTC
>TRBV19|NA|TRBJ1-5|NA
CASSKNGLQSGQPQHF
TGTGCCAGTAGCAAAAACGGGTTGCAATCTGGCCAGCCCCAGCATTTT
>TRBV30|once|TRBJ2-7|NA
CAWSELTGPYEQYF
TGTGCCTGGAGTGAGCTGACAGGCCCCTACGAGCAGTACTTC
>TRBV7-2|NA|TRBJ2-7|NA
CASSLELFSYEQYF
TGTGCCAGCAGCTTAGAACTATTTTCCTACGAGCAGTACTTC
>TRBV2|NA|TRBJ2-1|NA
CASSEYGGAYSYNEQFF
TGTGCCAGCAGTGAATATGGCGGGGCTTACTCCTACAATGAGCAGTTCTTC